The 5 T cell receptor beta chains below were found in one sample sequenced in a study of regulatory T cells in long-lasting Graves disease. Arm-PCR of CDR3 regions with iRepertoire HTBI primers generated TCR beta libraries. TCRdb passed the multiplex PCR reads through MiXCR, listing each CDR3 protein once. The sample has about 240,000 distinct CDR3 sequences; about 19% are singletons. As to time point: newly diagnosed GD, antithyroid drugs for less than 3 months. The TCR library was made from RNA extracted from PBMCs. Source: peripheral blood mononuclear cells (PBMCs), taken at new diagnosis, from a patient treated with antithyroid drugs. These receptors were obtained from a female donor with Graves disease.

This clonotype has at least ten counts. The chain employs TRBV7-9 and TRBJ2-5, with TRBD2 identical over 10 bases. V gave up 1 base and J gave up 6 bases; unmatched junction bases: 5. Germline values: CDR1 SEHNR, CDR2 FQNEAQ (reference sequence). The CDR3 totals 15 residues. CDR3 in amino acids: CASSLVASGGQTQYF. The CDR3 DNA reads TGTGCCAGCAGCTTAGTGGCTAGCGGGGGACAGACCCAGTACTTC.

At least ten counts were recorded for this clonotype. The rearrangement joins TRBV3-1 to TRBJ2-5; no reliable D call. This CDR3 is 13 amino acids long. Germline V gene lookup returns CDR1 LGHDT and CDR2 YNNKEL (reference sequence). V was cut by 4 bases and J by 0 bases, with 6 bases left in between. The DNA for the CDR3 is TGTGCCAGCAGCCCGAGCTACCAAGAGACCCAGTACTTC. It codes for CASSPSYQETQYF.

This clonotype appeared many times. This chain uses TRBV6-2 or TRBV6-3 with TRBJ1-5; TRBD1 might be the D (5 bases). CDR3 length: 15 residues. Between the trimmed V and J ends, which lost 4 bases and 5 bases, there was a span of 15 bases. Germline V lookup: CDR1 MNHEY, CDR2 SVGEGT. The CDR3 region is CASSSTRRGDQPQHF. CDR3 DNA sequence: TGTGCCAGCAGTTCCACAAGACGAGGGGATCAGCCCCAGCATTTT.

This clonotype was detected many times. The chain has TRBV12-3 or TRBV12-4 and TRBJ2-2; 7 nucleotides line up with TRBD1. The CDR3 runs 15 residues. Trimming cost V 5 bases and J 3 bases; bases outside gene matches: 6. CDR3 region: CASSEGDRDTGELFF. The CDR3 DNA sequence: TGTGCCAGCAGTGAGGGAGACAGGGACACCGGGGAGCTGTTTTTT.

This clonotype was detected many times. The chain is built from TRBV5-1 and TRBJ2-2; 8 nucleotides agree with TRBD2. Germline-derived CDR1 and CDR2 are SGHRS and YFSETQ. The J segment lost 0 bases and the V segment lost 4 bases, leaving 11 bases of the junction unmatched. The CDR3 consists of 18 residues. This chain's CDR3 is CASSRGSGSGANTGELFF. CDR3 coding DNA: TGCGCCAGCAGCAGGGGCAGCGGGAGCGGGGCGAACACCGGGGAGCTGTTTTTT.